This T cell receptor (beta chain) was captured by sequencing in a study of OX40 agonist ivuxolimab in advanced cancers. The germline gives CDR1 MDHEN, CDR2 SYDVKM. Deletions cut 6 bases from V and 6 bases from J, with 12 bases between. The CDR3 has 13 residues. Prior autoimmune disease or systemic immunosuppression barred patients. The method was immunoSEQ multiplex PCR; TCRdb's version includes in-frame clones alone and lacks a portion of them. The data show about 38,000 clones, with around four fifths seen just once and approximately 37% held by the top ten. The sequence came from an adult with an advanced solid tumor such as melanoma, head and neck, liver or kidney cancer. V gene TRBV28 combines with J gene TRBJ2-1; unclear D gene. This specimen consisted of CD4+ or CD8+ T cells sorted from blood, obtained in a trial of the OX40 agonist ivuxolimab. CDR3 sequence: CASSEGRINEQFF. The CDR3 DNA reads TGTGCCAGCAGCGAAGGACGGATCAATGAGCAGTTCTTC.